This is a list of T cell receptor beta chains from one sample in a study of molecular identifiers for immune sequencing clone quantification. MiXCR, applied by TCRdb to the PCR reads, yields one record per CDR3 protein. The repertoire consists of more than 550,000 distinct CDR3 sequences, with about 25% occurring once and the leading ten covering 0.7% to 0.95%. The sequenced sample was naive CD8+ T cells from blood, with Jurkat cell RNA spiked in. The receptors were gathered from a human donor in good health. Some libraries in this study had Jurkat cell RNA spiked in. Each CDR3 is given with its conserved first and last residue. The order of the fields is D gene, J gene, V gene, CDR3 protein. A D gene is named only where the DNA matches it firmly.

- | TRBJ1-6 | TRBV5-6 | CASSLRSVRDDSPLHF
- | TRBJ1-2 | TRBV6-1 | CASRVVRRGYTF
- | TRBJ2-3 | TRBV2 | CASGQPAYTDTQYF
- | TRBJ2-2 | TRBV19 | CASSIAGAGELFF
- | TRBJ1-2 | TRBV28 | CASSGASLLIYGYTF
- | TRBJ1-4 | TRBV27 | CASRFDRPYEKLFF
- | TRBJ2-5 | TRBV7-6 | CASSLVWAPNETQYF
TRBD1 | TRBJ1-5 | TRBV19 | CASSMGQFGQPQHF
- | TRBJ2-7 | TRBV9 | CASSVERYNSYEQYF
- | TRBJ1-6 | TRBV13 | CASSPGGNNSPPHF
TRBD1 | TRBJ2-5 | TRBV12-3/TRBV12-4 | CASSPNPRDRGRETQYF
- | TRBJ2-7 | TRBV9 | CESSVDGQLDEQYF
- | TRBJ2-1 | TRBV4-3 | CASSQDPRRPYNEQFF
TRBD1 | TRBJ1-5 | TRBV4-3 | CASSQDFRGHSNQPQHF
TRBD1 | TRBJ1-3 | TRBV4-1 | CASSYLTGEGNTIYF
- | TRBJ2-7 | TRBV9 | CASSLGTQGPYEQYF
TRBD2 | TRBJ2-4 | TRBV12-3/TRBV12-4 | CASSKVAGGDIQYF
TRBD1 | TRBJ2-7 | TRBV20-1 | CSASEDRGLWEQYF
- | TRBJ2-5 | TRBV5-1 | CASSHVGTPQETQYF
- | TRBJ1-2 | TRBV5-6 | CASSFQQDYGYTF
- | TRBJ1-4 | TRBV19 | CASSVYATNEKLFF
- | TRBJ2-3 | TRBV6-5 | CASRGDSWLDTQYF
- | TRBJ2-2 | TRBV18 | CASSGPTVGTGGLFF
- | TRBJ2-3 | TRBV7-9 | CASSLARGPVADTQYF
TRBD2 | TRBJ2-5 | TRBV5-1 | CASSFLGVAGGETQYF
TRBD1 | TRBJ2-7 | TRBV13 | CASSWGTGGGEQYF
- | TRBJ2-2 | TRBV9 | CASSVGGGTGELLF
TRBD1 | TRBJ1-4 | TRBV6-5 | CASSSYRGSYGKLFF
TRBD2 | TRBJ2-3 | TRBV6-2/TRBV6-3 | CASSFSGPRTDTQYF
- | TRBJ1-2 | TRBV30 | CAWTGERGYGYTF
- | TRBJ2-7 | TRBV7-2 | CASSTLGTSTYEQYF
- | TRBJ2-3 | TRBV27 | CASGITDTQYF
- | TRBJ1-2 | TRBV29-1 | CSAILVGRGYTF
TRBD2 | TRBJ2-7 | TRBV30 | CAWSVAGPSYEQYF
- | TRBJ1-1 | TRBV5-6 | CASSFQRVNTEAFF
- | TRBJ1-1 | TRBV28 | CASSPGSPRTEAFF
TRBD1 | TRBJ2-6 | TRBV6-2/TRBV6-3 | CASSLYRGRITGANVLTF
TRBD1 | TRBJ1-1 | TRBV6-5 | CASSYLTGRGTEAFF
TRBD1 | TRBJ1-1 | TRBV6-1 | CASSPLRDSRLAAFF
TRBD1 | TRBJ1-5 | TRBV12-3/TRBV12-4 | CASSQRGQPNQPQHF
- | TRBJ2-7 | TRBV28 | CASSPSGVYEQYF
- | TRBJ1-3 | TRBV12-3/TRBV12-4 | CASSLNDLGNTIYF
- | TRBJ1-1 | TRBV5-1 | CASSRTEGHEAFF
TRBD1 | TRBJ1-6 | TRBV3-1 | CASSQVGQNNSPLHF
TRBD1 | TRBJ1-1 | TRBV20-1 | CSASGAFTGVLTEAFF
- | TRBJ2-7 | TRBV3-1 | CASSQGAWDYEQYF
- | TRBJ2-5 | TRBV20-1 | CSARSEGLVEETQYF
TRBD1 | TRBJ2-2 | TRBV20-1 | CSASGTDTGELFF
TRBD1 | TRBJ1-1 | TRBV7-9 | CAGSFDRGSPDTEAFF
- | TRBJ2-1 | TRBV14 | CASSQEHNKQFF
TRBD2 | TRBJ2-1 | TRBV4-1 | CASSQGSGRTNEQFF
- | TRBJ2-3 | TRBV7-6 | CASSLAGLGLADTQYF
- | TRBJ2-1 | TRBV4-3 | CASSQEDRADYVRFF
- | TRBJ2-5 | TRBV6-5 | CASSYSKARTVTYQETQYF